The sequence of this T cell receptor beta chain was determined in a study of T cells in Graves' hyperthyroidism and ophthalmopathy. Study-level results: A model using 13 V-J features told ophthalmopathy apart from stable hyperthyroidism.

The V and J ends lost 3 bases and 1 base, in that order; junction bases with no gene match: 7. The germline gives CDR1 PRHDT, CDR2 FYEKMQ (reference sequence). This CDR3 has 16 amino acids. Regarding this clonotype: Antigen: not known. A read error may explain this, as a much larger clone is one base away.

The investigators amplified TCR beta CDR3 regions from RNA transcripts. An initial round of RT-PCR targeting the TCR CDR3 relied on the HTBI primer set. MiXCR, applied by TCRdb to the multiplex PCR reads, yields one record per CDR3 protein. This sample has about 380,000 distinct CDR3 sequences, with about 13% found just once. Patients showing uncontrolled infection, other autoimmune disease, pregnancy or lactation were ineligible. Clinical symptoms, serum thyroxine, TRAb, thyroid ultrasound and orbital computed tomography established diagnosis. The chain employs TRBV13 and TRBJ2-5; 8 nucleotides match TRBD2. The sequenced material came from blood. This TCR derives from a man under 40 with Graves' hyperthyroidism that later progressed to Graves' ophthalmopathy. The CDR3 sequence is CASSLCTSGGQETQYF. The CDR3 DNA is TGTGCCAGCAGCTTGTGCACGAGCGGGGGCCAAGAGACCCAGTACTTC.